This TCR beta chain was found in a study of T cell responses to AZD1222 COVID-19 vaccine. CDR1 is SGHDN and CDR2 is FVKESK in the germline V gene. The CDR3 is made up of 13 amino acids. Trimming pared 4 bases from V and 8 bases from J, leaving 12 bases between. Here immunoSEQ multiplex PCR was the method, and the copy in TCRdb shows in-frame clones only, minus some. This table has about 150,000 clones, approximately 86% appearing once. As for this clone: Its antigen is not identified.

Study observations and caveats: Spike was spanned by vaccine-associated CD4 TCRs, which were dominant at 160-218 and 743-854. Spike-specific TCRs gained breadth and depth after people received two AZD1222 doses.

The sample in question was peripheral blood, obtained 28 days after the second dose of the MenACWY control vaccine. V and J are TRBV14 and TRBJ2-1; D not resolved. This TCR was sampled from an adult who received the MenACWY meningococcal vaccine as a control. The CDR3 spells CASSLESPDEQFF. The DNA of the CDR3 is TGTGCCAGCAGCCTAGAAAGTCCCGATGAGCAGTTCTTC.